This TCR beta chain was observed in a study of blood T cell repertoires in COVID-19. The overall study: Sites across the United States, Italy and Spain contributed samples from acute and convalescent COVID-19. Nucleic acid was either cDNA or gDNA, and it came from T cells, B-cell-depleted T cells, or PBMCs.

Those enrolled in Seattle joined during active infection and were followed longitudinally afterward. Per the original data handling: How many nucleated cells were present was estimated from reference gene primer amplification. Clones were sequenced by immunoSEQ multiplex PCR, and TCRdb holds only the in-frame ones, with some missing. The V and J calls and clone size were taken over from that table, and D and trimming were inferred from the DNA. The sample lists over 200,000 clones, roughly nine tenths occurring once. Germline assignment: CDR1 SGHDN and CDR2 FVKESK. The CDR3 has 16 residues. J lost 6 bases, V lost 2 bases, and 9 bases had no gene match.

V gene TRBV14 combines with J gene TRBJ2-1, with 8 bases that match TRBD1. This receptor was identified in a man in his 60s with COVID-19, enrolled during active disease. The sample consisted of peripheral blood. This CDR3 is CASSQPGQAEVNEQFF. As DNA, the CDR3 is TGTGCCAGCAGCCAACCGGGACAGGCAGAGGTCAATGAGCAGTTCTTC.